This T cell receptor (beta chain) was captured in a study of blood T cell repertoires in COVID-19. The wider study: COVID-19 samples from acute and convalescent phases originated in the United States, Italy and Spain. From T cells, B-cell-depleted T cells, or PBMCs came the material, which was cDNA or gDNA.

Original analysis: Using reference gene primer amplification, nucleated cell counts were estimated. The repertoire was sequenced with immunoSEQ multiplex PCR; TCRdb's copy has only in-frame clones and lacks some. D and trimming were read from the DNA, whereas the V and J calls and clone size are those reported in that table. The sample carries some 41,000 clones, around nine tenths recorded once. The length of the CDR3 is 13 residues. CDR1 and CDR2 (germline): MGHDK, SYGVNS. V shed 8 bases and J shed 4 bases, with 14 bases lying between them. This clonotype originated in a man in his sixties with active COVID-19. What was sequenced was peripheral blood. The rearrangement links TRBV25-1 to TRBJ2-5, with D possibly TRBD2 on 6 matching bases. The CDR3 sequence is CASLMGGSETQYF. DNA of the CDR3: TGTGCCAGCTTGATGGGGGGTTCAGAGACCCAGTACTTC.